Listed below are T cell receptor beta chains from one sample, sequenced in a study of cytomegalovirus exposure and HLA in healthy donors. Sequenced by immunoSEQ multiplex PCR; TCRdb stores in-frame clones only, minus some. Of about 130,000 clones listed, 85% to 90% were seen once; the top ten hold approximately 6.7%. Sequencing used PBMCs. The origin of the receptors is a young woman in good health and CMV-seropositive. Both conserved end residues are part of each CDR3. A D gene is named only where the DNA matches it firmly. Expanded clones get a size class; other rows say once, few or many, or leave the size out.

D	V	size	length	CDR3
-	TRBV11-2	-	14	CASSSQPAGTTIYF
TRBD1	TRBV5-4	-	15	CASSSGTGGVDEQYF
TRBD2	TRBV28	once	14	CASGSSGGRYEQYF
TRBD1	TRBV7-2	-	15	CASSLATGGSEKLFF
TRBD1	TRBV15	-	15	CATSRRQGPGDEQYF
TRBD2	TRBV2	-	14	CASQLAGVYNEQFF
TRBD2	TRBV6-5	-	11	CASSSSGSEFF
-	TRBV29-1	-	16	CSVEEEKAESYNEQFF
TRBD2	TRBV7-2	-	18	CASSRPGTSGRWSYEQYF
-	TRBV10-3	few	14	CAISSGAGASKLFF
-	TRBV11-3	-	15	CASSLARESSYEQYF
-	TRBV4-1	-	15	CASSQGGQLNTEAFF
-	TRBV19	-	16	CASSSFPGSSYNEQFF
-	TRBV6-1	-	13	CASRGPTSYEQYF
-	TRBV13	-	12	CASSLGSYGYTF
-	TRBV28	-	13	CASSLRGGYGYTF
TRBD1	TRBV6-1	-	13	CASSEHRGRGYTF
TRBD2	TRBV5-1	-	18	CASSLAGSGGAPYNEQFF
-	TRBV28	-	14	CATSTRGAKNIQYF
-	TRBV7-2	-	13	CASSFSRGEPQHF
TRBD1	TRBV13	-	16	CASSHRDRVAQDTIYF
TRBD1	TRBV2	-	14	CASRTDRGGTEAFF
-	TRBV23-1	-	14	CASSLAALSYEQYF
-	TRBV19	few	12	CASQGQNQPQHF
TRBD2	TRBV5-1	-	15	CASSSRDYYTGELFF
-	TRBV5-1	-	11	CASSFGDTQYF
TRBD1	TRBV11-2	-	12	CASRRTGYEQYF
-	TRBV20-1	-	11	CSAMQAYEQYF
TRBD2	TRBV6-1	-	15	CASGRLAERGETQYF
TRBD2	TRBV7-6	once	15	CASSLGGGIYNEQFF
-	TRBV7-9	-	17	CASSPHGGQSPGNTIYF
TRBD1	TRBV2	-	13	CASRVDRETEAFF
TRBD1	TRBV15	-	15	CATSRDPGGVNIQYF
-	TRBV5-1	-	13	CASSSPGYNEQFF
TRBD2	TRBV7-9	-	18	CASSNWDYTKGYTGELFF
-	TRBV18	-	15	CASSPLAGVVTEAFF
TRBD2	TRBV5-1	-	15	CASSLYGSGAGELFF
-	TRBV19	-	16	CASSPGRNSGANVLTF
TRBD2	TRBV10-3	-	17	CAISETMTSGGTDTQYF